This T cell receptor (beta chain) was identified in a study of blood T cell repertoires in COVID-19. Study-wide background: The United States, Italy and Spain supplied acute and convalescent COVID-19 samples. Sample material is recorded as cDNA or gDNA derived from T cells, B-cell-depleted T cells, or PBMCs.

Per the study methods: Amplified reference gene primers provided the basis for estimating nucleated cell counts. The table came from immunoSEQ multiplex PCR; TCRdb's copy has only in-frame clones and leaves some out. V and J calls plus clone size are reproduced from that table; the DNA served to infer D and trimming. The sample records about 260,000 clones, over 75% being singletons. This CDR3 has 16 residues. Germline V gives CDR1 SGHNT, CDR2 YYREEE (reference sequence). With 2 bases clipped from V and 4 bases from J, the junction kept 8 bases outside the gene matches. The sequence came from a woman between 50 and 59 years old with acute or convalescent COVID-19. The genes are TRBV5-4 and TRBJ2-2; 7 bases are a match to TRBD2. The sequencing input was peripheral blood. This chain's CDR3 is CASSFSGGTVTGELFF. CDR3 coding DNA: TGTGCCAGCAGCTTTTCCGGGGGGACTGTCACCGGGGAGCTGTTTTTT.